This TCR beta chain was retrieved from a study of patients and donors after allogeneic stem cell transplantation. J gave up 5 bases and V 0 bases, and 17 bases lay outside the gene matches. This CDR3 has 19 amino acids. CDR1 is LGHNA, CDR2 YSLEER, per germline. TCRdb called the RT-PCR reads again in MiXCR, with one record for every CDR3 protein. The profile shows 160,000 or so distinct CDR3 sequences, approximately 25% of them singletons. The source material was blood, either unsorted or a sorted T cell fraction (not recorded which). The V call is TRBV4-3, the J call TRBJ2-5; 8 positions agree with TRBD1. The sequence came from a human donor who was either an allogeneic HSCT recipient or a stem cell or donor lymphocyte infusion donor (not recorded which). It is not recorded whose cells these are; they may come from a transplant donor. The CDR3 DNA reads TGCGCCAGCAGCCAAGATGAAACTATGGCGGACAGGGCGTGGGAGACCCAGTACTTC. Its protein product is CASSQDETMADRAWETQYF.